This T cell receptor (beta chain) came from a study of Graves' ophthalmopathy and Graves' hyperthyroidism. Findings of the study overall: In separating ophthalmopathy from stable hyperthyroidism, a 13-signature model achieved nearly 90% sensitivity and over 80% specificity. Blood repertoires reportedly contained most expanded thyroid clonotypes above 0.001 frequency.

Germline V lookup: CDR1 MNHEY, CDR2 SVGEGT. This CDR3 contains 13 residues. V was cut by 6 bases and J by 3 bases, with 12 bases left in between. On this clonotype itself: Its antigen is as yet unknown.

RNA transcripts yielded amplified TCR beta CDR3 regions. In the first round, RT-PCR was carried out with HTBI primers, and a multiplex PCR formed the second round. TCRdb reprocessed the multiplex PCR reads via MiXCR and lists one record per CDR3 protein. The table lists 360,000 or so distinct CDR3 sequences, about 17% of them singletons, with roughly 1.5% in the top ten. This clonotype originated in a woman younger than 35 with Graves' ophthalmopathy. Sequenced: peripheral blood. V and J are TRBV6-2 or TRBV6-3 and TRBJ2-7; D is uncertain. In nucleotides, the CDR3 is TGTGCCAGCAGGCCTACACTAAACTACGAGCAGTACTTC. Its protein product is CASRPTLNYEQYF.